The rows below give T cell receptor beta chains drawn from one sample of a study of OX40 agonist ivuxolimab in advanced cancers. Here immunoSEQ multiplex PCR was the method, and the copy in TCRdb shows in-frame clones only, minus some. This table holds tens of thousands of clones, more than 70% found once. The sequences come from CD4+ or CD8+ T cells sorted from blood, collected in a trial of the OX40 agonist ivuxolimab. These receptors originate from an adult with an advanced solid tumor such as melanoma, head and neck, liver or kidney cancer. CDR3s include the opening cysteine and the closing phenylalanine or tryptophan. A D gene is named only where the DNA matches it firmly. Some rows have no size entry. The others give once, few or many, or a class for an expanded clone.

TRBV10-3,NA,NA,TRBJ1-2,TGTGCCATCAGTGACACAGATTTTAACTATGGCTACACCTTC,CAISDTDFNYGYTF
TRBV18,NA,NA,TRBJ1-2,TGTGCCAGCTCACCAAGGGATAACTATGGCTACACCTTC,CASSPRDNYGYTF
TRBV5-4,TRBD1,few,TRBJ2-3,TGTGCCAGCAGCTCGACAGGGCCAGATACGCAGTATTTT,CASSSTGPDTQYF
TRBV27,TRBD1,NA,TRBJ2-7,TGTGCCAGCAGTGTGCGGACAGGGAAAGTGTACGAGCAGTACTTC,CASSVRTGKVYEQYF
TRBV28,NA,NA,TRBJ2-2,TGTGCCAGCAGTTTAACAGGGGAGCTGTTTTTT,CASSLTGELFF
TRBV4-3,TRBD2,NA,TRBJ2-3,TGCGCCAGCAGCCCATACGCTAGCGGGACGGCAGATACGCAGTATTTT,CASSPYASGTADTQYF
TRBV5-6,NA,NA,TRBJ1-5,TGTGCCAGCAGCCCATCACCTAATCAGCCCCAGCATTTT,CASSPSPNQPQHF
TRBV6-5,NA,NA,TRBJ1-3,TGTGCCAGCAGTTCTGGAGTTGGAAACACCATATATTTT,CASSSGVGNTIYF
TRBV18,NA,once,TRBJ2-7,TGTGCCAGCTCACCACCGGGGGCCCGCTACGAGCAGTACTTC,CASSPPGARYEQYF
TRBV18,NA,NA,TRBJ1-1,TGTGCCAGCTCACCAGGATACCTGAACACTGAAGCTTTCTTT,CASSPGYLNTEAFF
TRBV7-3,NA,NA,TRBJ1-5,TGTGCCAGCAGCTTGGACAGTAATCAGCCCCAGCATTTT,CASSLDSNQPQHF
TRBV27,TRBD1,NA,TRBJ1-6,TGTGCCAGCAGTTCGCGGACAGGGTGGAGCTCCTATAATTCACCCCTCCACTTT,CASSSRTGWSSYNSPLHF
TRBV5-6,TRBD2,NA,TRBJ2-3,TGTGCCAGCACGCCTAGCGGGAGCACAGATACGCAGTATTTT,CASTPSGSTDTQYF
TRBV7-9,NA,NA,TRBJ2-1,TGTGCCAGCAGCCCTACAGTATTCTCCTACAATGAGCAGTTCTTC,CASSPTVFSYNEQFF
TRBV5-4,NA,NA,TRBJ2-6,TGTGCCAGCAGCCGGATGTCAACAGTCACTGGAGGGGCCAACGTCCTGACTTTC,CASSRMSTVTGGANVLTF
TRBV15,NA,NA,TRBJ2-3,TGTGCCACCAGCTTTTCGGGGGTGGGGGCAGATACGCAGTATTTT,CATSFSGVGADTQYF
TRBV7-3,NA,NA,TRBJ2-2,TGTGCCAGCAGCTTATTTTCACAGGGGAACACCGGGGAGCTGTTTTTT,CASSLFSQGNTGELFF
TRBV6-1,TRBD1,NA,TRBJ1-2,TGTGCCAGCAGGGGACAGGGGGCCGACTATGGCTACACCTTC,CASRGQGADYGYTF
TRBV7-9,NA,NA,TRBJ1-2,TGTGCCAGCAGCTTAGAACGCCTCTATGGCTACACCTTC,CASSLERLYGYTF
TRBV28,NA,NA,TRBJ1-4,TGTGCCAGCAGTTTTTACACACAAACTAATGAAAAACTGTTTTTT,CASSFYTQTNEKLFF
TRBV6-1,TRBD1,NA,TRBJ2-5,TGTGCCAGCAGTGCGACAGGGTACGAGACCCAGTACTTC,CASSATGYETQYF
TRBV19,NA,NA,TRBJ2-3,TGTGCCAGTAGTATAGGAGGTTCAGATACGCAGTATTTT,CASSIGGSDTQYF
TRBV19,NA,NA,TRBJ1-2,TGTGCCAGTAGTATACGGGACGCCCGAGGCTACACCTTC,CASSIRDARGYTF
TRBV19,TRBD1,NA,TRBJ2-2,TGTGCCACTAGGGGGCTGAACACCGGGGAGCTGTTTTTT,CATRGLNTGELFF
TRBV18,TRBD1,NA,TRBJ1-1,TGTGCCAGCTCACCAGTCGAGGGGGCCACTGAAGCTTTCTTT,CASSPVEGATEAFF
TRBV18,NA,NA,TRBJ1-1,TGTGCCAGCTCACCCGGGGGACCAACTGAAGCTTTCTTT,CASSPGGPTEAFF
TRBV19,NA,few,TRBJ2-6,TGTGCCAGTAGTATAGATTTGGTTTCTGGGGCCAACGTCCTGACTTTC,CASSIDLVSGANVLTF
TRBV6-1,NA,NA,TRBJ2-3,TGTGCCAGCAGTGAACAGGTTCCAGGGGATACGCAGTATTTT,CASSEQVPGDTQYF
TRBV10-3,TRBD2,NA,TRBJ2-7,TGTGCCATCAGGGGACTAGCGGGTTCCTACGAGCAGTACTTC,CAIRGLAGSYEQYF
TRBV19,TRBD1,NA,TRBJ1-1,TGTGCCACCAAACAGGGGGCGCAGGACACTGAAGCTTTCTTT,CATKQGAQDTEAFF
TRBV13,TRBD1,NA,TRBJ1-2,TGTGCCAGCAGCTTCAGGACAGGGGGATATGGCTACACCTTC,CASSFRTGGYGYTF
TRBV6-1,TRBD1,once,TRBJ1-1,TGTGCCAGCAGTGGGACAGGGGGCTACACTGAAGCTTTCTTT,CASSGTGGYTEAFF
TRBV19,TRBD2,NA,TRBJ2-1,TGTGCCAGTAGTAGTCTTAGCGGGAGGGCAGATGAGCAGTTCTTC,CASSSLSGRADEQFF
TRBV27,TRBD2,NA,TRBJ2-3,TGTGCCAGCACCCGACTAAGCGGGGGGGCAAGAGATACGCAGTATTTT,CASTRLSGGARDTQYF
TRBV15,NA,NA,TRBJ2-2,TGTGCCACCAGCAGAGATGGGAGGACCGGGGAGCTGTTTTTT,CATSRDGRTGELFF
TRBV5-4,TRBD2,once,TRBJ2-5,TGTGCCAGCAGCTTGGCCAAACGGCTAGCGGAACAGTACTTC,CASSLAKRLAEQYF
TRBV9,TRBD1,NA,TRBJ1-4,TGTGCCAGCAGCCCAGGGGGGTCCGCAACTAATGAAAAACTGTTTTTT,CASSPGGSATNEKLFF
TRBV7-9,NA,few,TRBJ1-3,TGTGCCAGCACCGCCGGGGTTCGTATGTTTGGAAACACCATATATTTT,CASTAGVRMFGNTIYF
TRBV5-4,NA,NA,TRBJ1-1,TGTGCCAGCAGCTCCGGGCCGGAGGGGGACACTGAAGCTTTCTTT,CASSSGPEGDTEAFF
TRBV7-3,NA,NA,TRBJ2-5,TGTGCCAGCAGCTTAAATGGGGGGACCCAGTACTTC,CASSLNGGTQYF
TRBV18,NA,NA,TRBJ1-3,TGTGCCAGCTCACGACCAACAGGAATCTCTGGAAACACCATATATTTT,CASSRPTGISGNTIYF
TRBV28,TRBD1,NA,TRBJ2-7,TGTGCCAGCAGCCTGGGACAGGTACCCTCCTACGAGCAGTACTTC,CASSLGQVPSYEQYF
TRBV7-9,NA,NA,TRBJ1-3,TGTGCCAGCAGTCAGGACCCAGGAGCGCATCATTCATCTGGAAACACCATATATTTT,CASSQDPGAHHSSGNTIYF
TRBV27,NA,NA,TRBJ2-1,TGTGCCAGCAGTGCCTCGGGCATAAGAAGGGATGAGCAGTTCTTC,CASSASGIRRDEQFF
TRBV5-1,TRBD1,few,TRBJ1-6,TGCGCCAGCAGCCTTTACTTGGGGACAGAGGGTTCACCCCTCCACTTT,CASSLYLGTEGSPLHF
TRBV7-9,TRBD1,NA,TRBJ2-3,TGTGCCAGCAGCGGAACAGGGGTGAGGACAGATACGCAGTATTTT,CASSGTGVRTDTQYF
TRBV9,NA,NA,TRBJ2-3,TGTGCCAGCAGCTCCCAGGGGACCACAGATACGCAGTATTTT,CASSSQGTTDTQYF
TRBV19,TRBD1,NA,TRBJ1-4,TGTGCCAGTAGTATAAACCGAACCCCGACAGGGTTTGAAAAACTGTTTTTT,CASSINRTPTGFEKLFF
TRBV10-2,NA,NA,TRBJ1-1,TGCGCCAGCACTCTATCCTCGGGCACTGAAGCTTTCTTT,CASTLSSGTEAFF
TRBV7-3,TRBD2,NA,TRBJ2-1,TGTGCCAGCAGCTCACCGGGACTAGATAACGAGCAGTTCTTC,CASSSPGLDNEQFF
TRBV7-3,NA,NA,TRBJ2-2,TGTGCCAGCAGCACGACCGGGGGTAACACCGGGGAGCTGTTTTTT,CASSTTGGNTGELFF
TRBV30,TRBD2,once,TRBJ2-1,TGTGCCTGGCTCCCTCAGGGGGGACTAGCTAATGCGGGGCAGTTCTTC,CAWLPQGGLANAGQFF
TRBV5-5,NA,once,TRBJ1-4,TGTGCCAGCAGCTTAGGACGGATTGAAAAACTGTTTTTT,CASSLGRIEKLFF
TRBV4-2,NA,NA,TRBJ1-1,TGTGCCAGCAGCCAAGGCCGGCGAGGTCTGAACACTGAAGCTTTCTTT,CASSQGRRGLNTEAFF
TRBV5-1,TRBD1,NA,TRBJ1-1,TGCGCCAGCAGCTTGCAGGGGGCCCCTGAAGCTTTCTTT,CASSLQGAPEAFF
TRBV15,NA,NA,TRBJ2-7,TGTGCCACCAGCAGAGATAGTTACGGGCGTACGCCCTACGAGCAGTACTTC,CATSRDSYGRTPYEQYF
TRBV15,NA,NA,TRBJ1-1,TGTGCCACCAGCAGAGAACAGGACACTGAAGCTTTCTTT,CATSREQDTEAFF
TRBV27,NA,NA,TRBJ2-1,TGTGCCAGCAGTTTACGCGGGACCGATTCCTACAATGAGCAGTTCTTC,CASSLRGTDSYNEQFF
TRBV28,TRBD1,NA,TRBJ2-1,TGTGCCAGCACCGTCGGGACAGGGGCGTACAATGAGCAGTTCTTC,CASTVGTGAYNEQFF
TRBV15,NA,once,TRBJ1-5,TGTGCCACCAGCAGGCAGTTACAGAGCAATCAGCCCCAGCATTTT,CATSRQLQSNQPQHF